This T cell receptor (beta chain) emerged from a study of long-term antiretroviral therapy in people with HIV. Whole-study findings and limits: Controls showed broader CDR3 length ranges than did the HIV repertoires.

The assay, immunoSEQ v3.0, was run at survey level. The assay was immunoSEQ multiplex PCR, and TCRdb's table has in-frame clones only and misses some. The sample lists around 15,000 clones; 88% were seen once. In regard to this clone: Its target is not known.

CDR1 and CDR2 (germline): MNHEY, SVGAGI. V was trimmed by 9 bases and J by 2 bases, leaving 13 bases between them. This CDR3 is built from 13 residues. The source of this sequence is a man aged 45-60 years with HIV. Material: unsorted PBMCs, obtained 0.7 years before starting antiretroviral therapy. V gene TRBV6-5 combines with J gene TRBJ2-5; D is ambiguous. The CDR3, as DNA: TGTGCCAGTACCCATATGTTACAAGAGACCCAGTACTTC. It codes for CASTHMLQETQYF.